The rows below give T cell receptor beta chains drawn from one sample of a study of blood T cells in healthy people across ages. From the 5' RACE reads, TCRdb called clonotypes with MiXCR, one entry per CDR3 protein. The table shows hundreds of thousands of distinct CDR3 sequences, with 25% occurring only once. These data were also filed under a second study, of T cells of mothers and their children.

The sample consisted of blood. The receptors come from a boy younger than 18 in good health. CDR3s include the opening cysteine and the closing phenylalanine or tryptophan. A D gene is named only where the DNA matches it firmly. Part of the rows lack a size; the others show once, few, many or a class for expanded clones.

length	D	V	J	size	DNA	CDR3
16	TRBD2	TRBV5-1	TRBJ2-1	few	TGCGCCAGCAGCTTAAGGGAAGCGGGAGGTTCGAATGAGCAGTTCTTC	CASSLREAGGSNEQFF
17	NA	TRBV7-8	TRBJ2-7	few	TGTGCCAGCAGCTTAGGTTTTGTAGGGACGTATGCCTACAAGCAGTACTTC	CASSLGFVGTYAYKQYF
16	NA	TRBV11-2	TRBJ2-7	few	TGTGCCAGCAGCTTAGATCTCCCGAGAAACTCCTACGAGCAGTACTTC	CASSLDLPRNSYEQYF
13	TRBD1	TRBV7-9	TRBJ1-1	few	TGTGCCAGCAGACCGACAGGGTACACTGAAGCTTTCTTT	CASRPTGYTEAFF
17	TRBD1	TRBV28	TRBJ2-5	few	TGTGCCAGCAGTTTATCGCGGACAGGCCTGTCCCAAGAGACCCAGTACTTC	CASSLSRTGLSQETQYF
19	NA	TRBV29-1	TRBJ1-4	NA	TGCAGCGTTGGGGATCCAGATGCCGGTCTGGCGCGGTCTAATGAAAAACTGTTTTTT	CSVGDPDAGLARSNEKLFF
15	TRBD2	TRBV2	TRBJ2-3	few	TGTGCCAGCGGTGGACTAGCGGTTAGCACAGATACGCAGTATTTT	CASGGLAVSTDTQYF
13	TRBD2	TRBV3-1	TRBJ2-5	NA	TGTGCCAGTACAACTAGCGTACAAGAGACCCAGTACTTC	CASTTSVQETQYF
16	NA	TRBV9	TRBJ2-5	few	TGTGCCAGCAGCGTAGCTCCACAGGGCACTCAAGAGACCCAGTACTTC	CASSVAPQGTQETQYF
15	TRBD1	TRBV7-2	TRBJ1-1	few	TGTGCCAGCAGCACGCACCACAGGGGTAAGACTGAAGCTTTCTTT	CASSTHHRGKTEAFF
12	NA	TRBV5-1	TRBJ1-4	few	TGCGCCAGCAGCTTGGAGGATGAAAAACTGTTTTTT	CASSLEDEKLFF
12	NA	TRBV10-3	TRBJ2-5	few	TGTGCCATCAGTGAAGGTGTAGAGACCCAGTACTTC	CAISEGVETQYF
12	TRBD2	TRBV20-1	TRBJ2-5	few	TGCAGTGCAGGTAGCGGGAGTGAGACCCAGTACTTC	CSAGSGSETQYF
13	NA	TRBV14	TRBJ2-5	NA	TGTGCCAGCAGCCCATGGGGGGCGAGGGAGCAGTACTTC	CASSPWGAREQYF
16	TRBD2	TRBV7-2	TRBJ2-3	NA	TGTGCCAGCAGCTTAGTCTTATCGGGGGGGAGAGATACGCAGTATTTT	CASSLVLSGGRDTQYF
14	NA	TRBV29-1	TRBJ2-3	NA	TGCAGCGTTGAAAGCGCGGACAGCACAGATACGCAGTATTTT	CSVESADSTDTQYF
14	NA	TRBV29-1	TRBJ1-2	NA	TGCAGCGCCTCCGGGGACACCTCAAACTATGGCTACACCTTC	CSASGDTSNYGYTF
22	TRBD1	TRBV27	TRBJ1-5	few	TGTGCCAGCAGTTTTCCCGGCGCTTGGGCTGGGACAGGGACGTTGATCAATCAGCCCCAGCATTTT	CASSFPGAWAGTGTLINQPQHF
12	TRBD2	TRBV6-2/TRBV6-3	TRBJ2-7	NA	TGTGCCAGCAAAACTAGCGGATGCGAGCAGTACTTC	CASKTSGCEQYF
17	TRBD1	TRBV6-5	TRBJ2-5	few	TGTGCCAGCAGTTACTCGACAGGGGCCGGAGACCAAGAGACCCAGTACTTC	CASSYSTGAGDQETQYF
16	TRBD1	TRBV28	TRBJ1-4	NA	TGTGCCAGCAGTTTACGGATTAGGGGGCGCGAGGAAAAACTGTTTTTT	CASSLRIRGREEKLFF
14	NA	TRBV28	TRBJ2-3	NA	TGTGCCAGCAGTTTAGGACAGACCACAGATACGCAGTATTTT	CASSLGQTTDTQYF
20	NA	TRBV28	TRBJ2-7	many	TGTGCCAGCAGTTCATTCTACAGTTGGAGGGAATCAGCGGCGACCTACGAGCAGTACTTC	CASSSFYSWRESAATYEQYF
14	TRBD1	TRBV27	TRBJ2-7	few	TGTGCCAGCAGTTTGGGCAGGGGGCCCAACGAGCAGTACTTC	CASSLGRGPNEQYF
16	TRBD2	TRBV7-2	TRBJ2-7	few	TGTGCCAGCAGCTTAGGTGGCGGGGGAACATACTACGAGCAGTACTTC	CASSLGGGGTYYEQYF
14	NA	TRBV20-1	TRBJ2-1	NA	TGCAGTGCTGAAAGCGGAAGAAGCCACAATGAGCAGTTCTTC	CSAESGRSHNEQFF
12	NA	TRBV7-9	TRBJ2-3	few	TGTGCCAGCACCACTTACACAGATACGCAGTATTTT	CASTTYTDTQYF
14	NA	TRBV6-1	TRBJ2-7	NA	TGTGCCAGCAACCCGGGACTGAGCTCCTACGAGCAGTACTTC	CASNPGLSSYEQYF
16	NA	TRBV27	TRBJ2-7	NA	TGTGCCAGCACCCCGAAGGGGGTCGGACAGACCTACGAGCAGTACTTC	CASTPKGVGQTYEQYF
12	NA	TRBV27	TRBJ2-1	NA	TGTGCCAGCAGTTCAGGCAGGGGTAAGGAGTTCTTC	CASSSGRGKEFF
12	NA	TRBV24-1	TRBJ2-1	few	TGTGCCACCAGTGATTTCGAGGATGAGCAGTTCTTC	CATSDFEDEQFF
14	NA	TRBV13	TRBJ2-5	few	TGTGCCAGCAGTAGTGTGGGGGCCGATGAGGCCCAGTACTTC	CASSSVGADEAQYF
18	NA	TRBV3-1	TRBJ2-2	NA	TGTGCCAGCAGCCATCGGGCAACAGGGAATTCGAACACCGGGGAGCTGTTTTTT	CASSHRATGNSNTGELFF
12	NA	TRBV11-3	TRBJ2-3	few	TGTGCCAGCAGCTTAGTTCTAGATACGCAGTATTTT	CASSLVLDTQYF
13	NA	TRBV27	TRBJ2-7	NA	TGTGCCAGCAGCCCCGTCGTGGACGACGAGCAGTACTTC	CASSPVVDDEQYF
16	NA	TRBV7-9	TRBJ2-2	few	TGTGCCAGCAGCTTAGCGGGCCAGCTGAACACCGGGGAGCTGTTTTTT	CASSLAGQLNTGELFF
12	NA	TRBV9	TRBJ2-1	NA	TGTGCCAGCAGCGTAGATATGGATGAGCAGTTCTTC	CASSVDMDEQFF
16	TRBD1	TRBV29-1	TRBJ1-4	few	TGCAGCGTCCTAGGGGGCTCCGAAGGAGCTAATGAAAAACTGTTTTTT	CSVLGGSEGANEKLFF
14	NA	TRBV6-1	TRBJ2-1	few	TGTGCCAGCAGCCGATCCATACAATACAATGAGCAGTTCTTC	CASSRSIQYNEQFF
15	TRBD1	TRBV20-1	TRBJ1-4	NA	TGCAGTGCTAGAGATGGGGACAGGGGTTTTGAAAAACTGTTTTTT	CSARDGDRGFEKLFF